The 19 T cell receptor beta chains below were found in one sample sequenced in a study of cytomegalovirus exposure and HLA in healthy donors (dated by TCRdb to about 2017). Receptor libraries were prepared by the immunoSEQ multiplex PCR assay. For the multiplex PCR, a mixture combining 60 forward primers for TCR Vbeta segments and 13 reverse primers for TCR Jbeta segments was used. TCRdb re-hosts the immuneACCESS table, in-frame sequences only. Its copies lack some clones; in the studies checked, an unresolved V gene accounts for under half of them, and the cause for the rest is not known. The sample table contains fewer than 250,000 clones; only one count was recorded for approximately 80% of them. 15% to 17% of the sample is in the top ten clones. The sequencing input was PBMCs. These receptors were taken from a man aged 40-55 years in good health and CMV-seronegative.

The CDR3 reads CASSALADPETQYF. The DNA of the CDR3 is TGTGCCAGCAGCGCGCTAGCGGACCCAGAGACCCAGTACTTC. The rearrangement joins TRBV4-2 to TRBJ2-5; TRBD2 agrees at 7 bases. The CDR3 has 14 amino acids. Germline CDR1 LGHNA, CDR2 YNFKEQ. V dropped 5 bases and J dropped 4; count of bases not matched to a gene: 7.

This chain uses TRBV5-4 with TRBJ2-2; TRBD2 might be the D (6 bases). V lost 1 base and J lost 4, with 11 bases in between. Germline CDR1 is SGHNT and CDR2 is YYREEE (reference sequence). The CDR3 has 15 residues. CDR3 in amino acids: CASSLSPGGTGELFF. In DNA form, the CDR3 reads TGTGCCAGCAGCTTGAGCCCCGGGGGCACCGGGGAGCTGTTTTTT.

The V gene is TRBV19, the J gene TRBJ1-3; no firm D call. Per the germline V gene, CDR1 is LNHDA and CDR2 is SQIVND (reference sequence). The CDR3 spans 16 residues. Trimming cost V 2 bases and J 2 bases, with 13 bases left between them. CDR3 region: CASSITYVAAGNTIYF. The CDR3 DNA sequence: TGTGCCAGTAGTATAACGTATGTGGCAGCTGGAAACACCATATATTTT.

The rearrangement uses TRBV28 and TRBJ2-7, with 8 bases fitting TRBD2. Per the germline V gene, CDR1 is MDHEN and CDR2 is SYDVKM. V lost 7 bases to trimming and J lost 2 bases; unmatched junction nucleotides: 7. The CDR3 runs 14 residues. As DNA, the CDR3 is TGTGCCAGCACCGAGCGGGAGCGCCCCTACGAGCAGTACTTC. It yields the protein CASTERERPYEQYF.

V gene TRBV2 combines with J gene TRBJ2-5; TRBD1 matches 7 bases. After removal of 6 bases from V and 1 base from J, the junction contained 8 bases not matched to a gene. In germline, CDR1 is SNHLY, CDR2 FYNNEI. This CDR3 spans 15 amino acids. The CDR3 protein is CASRGTERIQETQYF. Here the CDR3 DNA reads TGTGCCAGCAGGGGGACAGAAAGGATCCAAGAGACCCAGTACTTC. Full variable domain (missing parts from reference TRBV2 and TRBJ2-5): EPEVTQTPSHQVTQMGQEVILRCVPISNHLYFYWYRQILGQKVEFLVSFYNNEISEKSEIFDDQFSVERPDGSNFTLKIRSTKLEDSAMYFCASRGTERIQETQYFGPGTRLLVL.

V is TRBV7-9 and J is TRBJ1-2; tentative D call: TRBD1 (6 bases). Germline V CDR1 and CDR2: SEHNR, FQNEAQ (reference sequence). The V end was cut by 3 bases, the J end by 2 bases, with 10 bases between. The CDR3 length is 14 residues. Here the CDR3 DNA reads TGTGCCAGCAGCTTTACAGGGTTAAACTATGGCTACACCTTC. Amino acids: CASSFTGLNYGYTF.

The chain employs TRBV6-6 and TRBJ2-1, with unresolved D. V was shortened by 4 bases and J by 0 bases, with 7 bases between the two germline ends. Germline CDR1 is MNHNY and CDR2 is SVGAGI (reference sequence). The CDR3 is 14 residues long. The CDR3 DNA is TGTGCCAGCAGTTCACCGAGCTCCTACAATGAGCAGTTCTTC. It yields the protein CASSSPSSYNEQFF.

The chain has TRBV5-1 and TRBJ1-3, with 7 bases that match TRBD1. There are 14 residues in the CDR3. The V and J ends lost 0 bases and 7 bases, in that order; junction bases with no gene match: 4. Germline V gene sequence: CDR1 SGHRS, CDR2 YFSETQ. The CDR3 reads CASSLGEGANTIYF. Written as DNA, the CDR3 is TGCGCCAGCAGCTTGGGTGAGGGGGCTAACACCATATATTTT.

The chain recombines TRBV5-1 with TRBJ2-5; 10 nucleotides agree with TRBD1. CDR1 and CDR2 (germline): SGHRS, YFSETQ. The CDR3 has 14 amino acids. V lost 4 bases, J lost 2 bases, and 2 bases stayed unmatched. CDR3 bases: TGCGCCAGCAGCGTGGGACAGGGGCAAGAGACCCAGTACTTC. Translation: CASSVGQGQETQYF.

The chain recombines TRBV6-4 with TRBJ2-3, with unresolved D. The CDR3 totals 15 residues. Germline loops: CDR1 MRHNA, CDR2 SNTAGT. V was shortened by 0 bases and J by 6 bases, with 13 bases between the two germline ends. The CDR3 nucleotides read TGTGCCAGCAGTGACTCGAGAGCAGGCTCGGATACGCAGTATTTT. This encodes CASSDSRAGSDTQYF.

In this sample, this clone turned up a few times. The chain recombines TRBV4-1 with TRBJ2-1; 14 nucleotides agree with TRBD2. V lost 2 bases to trimming and J lost 8 bases; unmatched junction nucleotides: 5. From germline, CDR1 is MGHRA and CDR2 YSYEKL. The CDR3 spans 16 residues. The CDR3 reads CASSQKPGLAGDEQFF. As DNA, the CDR3 is TGCGCCAGCAGCCAAAAGCCGGGACTAGCGGGAGATGAGCAGTTCTTC.

V gene TRBV7-9 combines with J gene TRBJ1-1; D is unclear. There are 13 residues in the CDR3. Germline V gene data show CDR1 as SEHNR and CDR2 as FQNEAQ (reference sequence). V was clipped by 2 bases and J by 2 bases, with 6 bases between them. The DNA of the CDR3 is TGTGCCAGCAGCTTACAGGTAAACACTGAAGCTTTCTTT. Protein product: CASSLQVNTEAFF.

CDR3 protein: CASSYSGAQPQHF. The CDR3 DNA reads TGTGCCAGCAGTTACTCGGGGGCTCAGCCCCAGCATTTT. The chain uses TRBV6-5 and TRBJ1-5; D might be TRBD1 (6 bases). V was trimmed by 0 bases and J by 6 bases, leaving 6 bases between them. CDR1 is MNHEY, CDR2 SVGAGI, per germline. The CDR3 covers 13 residues.

J is TRBJ2-1 and V is TRBV5-1; D might be TRBD1 (5 bases). Trimming took off 0 bases at V and 8 bases at J, with 15 bases between the two ends. Germline CDR1 SGHRS, CDR2 YFSETQ. This CDR3 contains 15 residues. CDR3 in DNA: TGCGCCAGCAGCTTGGAAGGGGTCAAGGGCGATGAGCAGTTCTTC. Translation gives CASSLEGVKGDEQFF.

The rearrangement links TRBV6-6 to TRBJ1-6, with D perhaps matching TRBD1 (6 bases). The CDR3 sequence is 15 residues long. Germline V CDR1 and CDR2: MNHNY, SVGAGI (reference sequence). Trimming pared 0 bases from V and 7 bases from J, leaving 10 bases between. The CDR3 protein is CASSYSWGQNSPLHF. DNA of the CDR3: TGTGCCAGCAGTTACTCATGGGGGCAGAATTCACCCCTCCACTTT.

The genes are TRBV28 and TRBJ1-5; D gene unclear. Per the germline V gene, CDR1 is MDHEN and CDR2 is SYDVKM. This CDR3 region has 12 residues. The germline V and J ends were trimmed by 5 bases and 4 bases, with 6 bases remaining between them. The chain's CDR3 is CASSVSNQPQHF. CDR3 coding DNA: TGTGCCAGCAGTGTCTCTAATCAGCCCCAGCATTTT.

This sequence joins TRBV29-1 and TRBJ2-3; possible D gene TRBD2, 5 bases. CDR1 is SQVTM and CDR2 is ANQGSEA in the germline V gene. Between the trimmed V and J ends, which lost 5 bases and 0 bases, there was a span of 9 bases. The CDR3 has 13 residues. CDR3 sequence (DNA): TGCAGCGTTACCCCGGGGAGCACAGATACGCAGTATTTT. It is translated as CSVTPGSTDTQYF.

This chain connects TRBV10-1 to TRBJ2-7, with D perhaps matching TRBD1 (6 bases). The ends were cut back, 6 bases at V and 2 bases at J, with 20 bases in the middle. The germline V gene encodes CDR1 WNHNN and CDR2 SYGVQD (reference sequence). The CDR3 loop spans 16 amino acids. For the CDR3, the DNA is TGCGCCAGCAGGACGACAAAGTCACAGGGAACCTACGAGCAGTACTTC. The encoded protein is CASRTTKSQGTYEQYF.

The chain couples TRBV15 to TRBJ1-5; D is unresolved. From germline, CDR1 is LNHNV and CDR2 YYDKDF (reference sequence). The CDR3 is made up of 15 amino acids. V was cut by 0 bases and J by 4 bases, with 10 bases left in between. The DNA for the CDR3 is TGTGCCACCAGCAGAGATATTATTAGAAATCAGCCCCAGCATTTT. It is translated as CATSRDIIRNQPQHF.